This is a list of T cell receptor beta chains from one sample in a study of T cells in Graves' hyperthyroidism and ophthalmopathy. TCRdb reanalysed the multiplex PCR reads using MiXCR and keeps one entry per CDR3 protein. This table holds 500,000 to 800,000 distinct CDR3 sequences, 45% found once. The sequencing sample was made of peripheral blood or thyroid tissue (not recorded which). The origin of the receptors is an adult man with Graves' disease, either hyperthyroidism or ophthalmopathy (not recorded which). The CDR3 runs from the conserved cysteine through the conserved F or W. A D gene is named only where the DNA matches it firmly. The listing skips clone size in some rows; elsewhere it reads once, few, many or a size class.

V gene	clone size	D gene	J gene	CDR3 DNA	CDR3 protein
TRBV7-8	-	-	TRBJ1-6	TGTGCCAGCAGCGCCCTCGGGGGGGGAGGTTCACCCCTCCACTTT	CASSALGGGGSPLHF
TRBV2	-	-	TRBJ1-2	TGTGCCAGCAGCTGGGGGGCGGCTGCGGAACATGGCTACACCTTC	CASSWGAAAEHGYTF
TRBV7-3	-	-	TRBJ1-1	TGTGCCAGCAGCGTAATGGACAGCAACACTGAAGCTTTCTTT	CASSVMDSNTEAFF
TRBV29-1	-	-	TRBJ1-5	TGCAGCTTACAGGGAGGACGCAATCAGCCCCAGCATTTT	CSLQGGRNQPQHF
TRBV5-1	many	TRBD1	TRBJ1-5	TGCGCCAGCAGCGTAGACGGACAGGGACCCAATCAGCCCCAGCATTTT	CASSVDGQGPNQPQHF
TRBV20-1	many	-	TRBJ1-2	TGCAGTGCTAGGACAGTGGATAACTATGGCTACACCTTC	CSARTVDNYGYTF
TRBV19	-	-	TRBJ1-5	TGTGCCTGGAGTGTAGGATCTCGGGCCCAGCATTTT	CAWSVGSRAQHF
TRBV29-1	-	-	TRBJ2-7	TGCAGCGTCGGGGGGCCAGCCTACGAGCAGTACTTC	CSVGGPAYEQYF
TRBV10-2	-	-	TRBJ1-1	TGTGCCAGCTCACCACGGGACATTGGGGGCACTGAAGCTTTCTTT	CASSPRDIGGTEAFF
TRBV19	-	-	TRBJ1-1	TGTGCCAGTAGTATATCCTCGGAAGCGAACACTGAAGCTTTCTTT	CASSISSEANTEAFF
TRBV6-9	few	-	TRBJ2-7	TGTGCCATCAGTGAAATGGGCGGCTACGAGCAGTACTTC	CAISEMGGYEQYF
TRBV7-9	few	-	TRBJ1-3	TGTGCCAGCAGCCCCGGGGGGGATTACTCTGGAAACACCATATATTTT	CASSPGGDYSGNTIYF
TRBV10-2	-	-	TRBJ2-7	TGTGCCAGCTCGGCGGGCGCCTACGAGCAGTACTTC	CASSAGAYEQYF
TRBV20-1	-	TRBD2	TRBJ2-2	TGCAGTGCTAGAGATCGGGGGGGCCGTACCGGGGAGCTGTTTTTT	CSARDRGGRTGELFF
TRBV7-2	-	-	TRBJ1-6	TGTGCCAGCAGCGAGAATAGGGGGAGCTCCTATAATTCACCCCTCCACTTT	CASSENRGSSYNSPLHF
TRBV29-1	-	TRBD1	TRBJ1-2	TGCAGCGTTGTGACAGGGCGGAGGGGCTACACCTTC	CSVVTGRRGYTF
TRBV7-2	many	-	TRBJ2-5	TGTGCCAGCACCTCCTTGACCGAGACCCAGTACTTC	CASTSLTETQYF
TRBV6-6	-	-	TRBJ1-5	TGTGCCAGCAGTTACTCGTCTGGCCGAGATAGCAATCAGCCCCAGCATTTT	CASSYSSGRDSNQPQHF
TRBV29-1	many	TRBD1	TRBJ1-1	TGCAGCGTTGATGACAGGGGGCTAAAAGAAGCTTTCTTT	CSVDDRGLKEAFF
TRBV12-3/TRBV12-4	-	-	TRBJ1-3	TGTGCCAGCAGTTTCCGTCCGGTCTCTGGAAACACCATATATTTT	CASSFRPVSGNTIYF
TRBV7-8	many	-	TRBJ2-2	TGTGCCAGCAGCTTACACAGGGTATTGACCGGGGAGCTGTTTTTT	CASSLHRVLTGELFF
TRBV7-2	-	-	TRBJ1-1	TGTGCCAGCAGCCTGTTTGGGCGCGCAACCCTGAACACTGAAGCTTTCTTT	CASSLFGRATLNTEAFF
TRBV12-3/TRBV12-4	-	-	TRBJ1-4	TGTGCCAGCAACCCTGGGGGGACTAATGAAAAACTGTTTTTT	CASNPGGTNEKLFF
TRBV24-1	-	-	TRBJ1-1	TGTGCCACCAGCCCAGGGGCGGTGAACACTGAAGCTTTCTTT	CATSPGAVNTEAFF
TRBV6-5	-	TRBD1	TRBJ1-1	TGTGCCAGCAGTTGGGACAGGGGTAATGCGGCTTTCTTT	CASSWDRGNAAFF
TRBV20-1	-	TRBD1	TRBJ1-4	TGCAGTGCTAGAGATGGTGAGGGGGCAGGAGAAAAACTGTTTTTT	CSARDGEGAGEKLFF
TRBV20-1	-	-	TRBJ1-2	TGCAGTGCTAGAGGGAACAGGAGCCCTTCGTATGGCTACACCTTC	CSARGNRSPSYGYTF
TRBV7-3	-	TRBD1	TRBJ2-7	TGTGCCGGCAGCTTAAGCGTGGGGGGGGACAGGGGCCGGGAGCAGTACTTC	CAGSLSVGGDRGREQYF
TRBV9	few	-	TRBJ2-5	TGTGCCAGCAGCGTATACTTTGGGGAAGGCGAGACCCAGTACTTC	CASSVYFGEGETQYF
TRBV28	-	TRBD1	TRBJ2-5	TGTGCCAGCAGTAGAAGGGACAGGGAATTGGAGACCCAGTACTTC	CASSRRDRELETQYF
TRBV7-9	-	-	TRBJ1-2	TGTGCCAGCACCTCGGGCCAAAACTATGGCTACACCTTC	CASTSGQNYGYTF
TRBV6-5	-	-	TRBJ2-6	TGTTCCAGCAGTGAAGGGGGTTCTGGGGCCAACGTCCTGACTTTC	CSSSEGGSGANVLTF
TRBV7-8	many	-	TRBJ1-4	TGTGCCAGCAGCCGCTGGACGGCTGAAAAACTGTTTTTT	CASSRWTAEKLFF
TRBV6-5	few	-	TRBJ1-1	TGTGCCAGCAGTTACGGGGAGACATCCCTTGAAGCTTTCTTT	CASSYGETSLEAFF
TRBV9	-	-	TRBJ1-2	TGTGCCAGCAGTTTCAGGGATCTCCGTGGCTACACCTTC	CASSFRDLRGYTF
TRBV14	few	TRBD1	TRBJ1-1	TGTGCCAGCAGCCAAGCCCCGACAGGGGACACTGAAGCTTTCTTT	CASSQAPTGDTEAFF
TRBV29-1	-	TRBD1	TRBJ1-1	TGCAGCGTTGGCCCAGGGGGCACTGAAGCTTTCTTT	CSVGPGGTEAFF
TRBV7-2	-	TRBD2	TRBJ2-5	TGTGCCAGCAGCAATTCCGGGGGGGGCGAGACCCAGTACTTC	CASSNSGGGETQYF
TRBV5-4	-	TRBD1	TRBJ1-1	TGTGCCAGCAGCCCGCCTTCGGGACAGGCAAACACTGAAGCTTTCTTT	CASSPPSGQANTEAFF
TRBV9	few	TRBD1	TRBJ2-5	TGTGCCAGCAGCCGACCGCGGACAGGGCAAGAGACCCAGTACTTC	CASSRPRTGQETQYF
TRBV24-1	-	TRBD1	TRBJ1-5	TGTGCCACCAGTGATCCCGGGACAGGACTAAATCAGCCCCAGCATTTT	CATSDPGTGLNQPQHF
TRBV7-9	-	-	TRBJ2-5	TGTGCCAGCAGCTTAGATGGGGGGCGCTTTCAGCCCCAGTACTTC	CASSLDGGRFQPQYF
TRBV27	-	-	TRBJ1-5	TGTGCCAGCACCACAGGCAATCAGCCCCAGCATTTT	CASTTGNQPQHF
TRBV2	-	TRBD1	TRBJ1-2	TGTGCCAGCAGCCAAGATCGACAGGGGGAGGGTGGCTACACCTTC	CASSQDRQGEGGYTF
TRBV9	few	-	TRBJ1-6	TGTGCCAGCAGCGTAGGGGCGGACTCTTATAATTCACCCCTCCACTTT	CASSVGADSYNSPLHF
TRBV7-8	few	TRBD1	TRBJ2-7	TGTGCCAGCAGCTCCAGGGGGTTCTCCTACGAGCAGTACTTC	CASSSRGFSYEQYF
TRBV7-9	-	-	TRBJ1-1	TGTGCCAGCAGCTTAGCGGGCACTGCGGACACTGAAGCTTACTTT	CASSLAGTADTEAYF
TRBV7-2	few	TRBD1	TRBJ2-7	TGTGCCAGCAGCTTAGCAGGGACAGGTCCCCGCTACGAGCAGTACTTC	CASSLAGTGPRYEQYF
TRBV12-3/TRBV12-4	-	-	TRBJ1-1	TGTGCCAGTATCGGACAGATGAACACTGAAGCTTTCTTT	CASIGQMNTEAFF
TRBV15	-	-	TRBJ2-5	TGTGCCACCAGCAGAGATGGGGCGGGAGAGACCCAGTACTTC	CATSRDGAGETQYF
TRBV6-5	many	TRBD1	TRBJ2-6	TGTGCCAGCAGTGAAACAGGGGGCGCTGGGGCCAACGTCCTGACTTTC	CASSETGGAGANVLTF
TRBV29-1	many	TRBD1	TRBJ1-2	TGCAGCGTTGGACAGGGGGTAGGGTATGGCTACACCTTC	CSVGQGVGYGYTF
TRBV7-9	many	-	TRBJ1-3	TGTGCCATCGACGCCGGGCCCGGAGGTGGAAACACCATATATTTT	CAIDAGPGGGNTIYF